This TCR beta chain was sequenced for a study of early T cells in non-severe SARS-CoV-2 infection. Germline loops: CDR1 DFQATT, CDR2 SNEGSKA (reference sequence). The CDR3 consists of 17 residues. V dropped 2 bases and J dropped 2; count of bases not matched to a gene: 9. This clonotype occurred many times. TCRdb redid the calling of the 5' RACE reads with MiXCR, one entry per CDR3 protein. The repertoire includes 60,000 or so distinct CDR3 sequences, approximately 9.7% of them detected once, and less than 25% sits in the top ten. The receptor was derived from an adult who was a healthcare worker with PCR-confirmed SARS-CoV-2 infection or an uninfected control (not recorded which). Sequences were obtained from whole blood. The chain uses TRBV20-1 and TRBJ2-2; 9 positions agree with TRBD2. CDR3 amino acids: CSARNYIAGANTGELFF. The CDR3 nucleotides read TGCAGTGCTAGAAACTACATAGCGGGGGCAAACACCGGGGAGCTGTTTTTT.